The 2 T cell receptor beta chains in this list originate from one sample, sequenced in a study of shared clonotypes between healthy human individuals. Clones were sequenced by immunoSEQ multiplex PCR, and TCRdb holds only the in-frame ones, with some missing. This repertoire shows over a million clones, roughly 96% found once; its top ten account for roughly 1.2%. Sequences were obtained from naive CD4+ T cells sorted from blood. Indicated subset: CD45RA+ positively selected. The source is a man aged 25 to 40 in good health.

The chain is built from TRBV28 and TRBJ2-3, with D unclear. CDR3 length: 14 amino acids. Germline assignment: CDR1 MDHEN and CDR2 SYDVKM. Trimming stripped 5 bases from V and 2 bases from J, with 11 bases between. The CDR3 DNA is TGTGCCAGCAGTCTCCTCGCCCCCACAGATACGCAGTATTTT. This encodes CASSLLAPTDTQYF.

This rearrangement joins TRBV5-6 to TRBJ2-1; D tentatively reads TRBD1 or TRBD2 (6 bases each). There are 15 residues in the CDR3. V gave up 2 bases and J gave up 2 bases, with 11 bases separating them. The germline V gene encodes CDR1 SGHDT and CDR2 YYEEEE. In nucleotides, the CDR3 is TGTGCCAGCAGCTTTCCGGGGGCCACCTACAATGAGCAGTTCTTC. Its protein product is CASSFPGATYNEQFF.